This T cell receptor (beta chain) came from a study of prognosis after radiotherapy for stage I lung cancer. About the study: It was between April 2018 and 2019 that stage I non-small cell lung cancer patients were enrolled. The patient group included nobody who received concurrent therapy with stereotactic body radiotherapy. Distant metastases showed up in a few patients after radiotherapy, at a median of about 7 months, while more than 12 showed no significant progression.

This CDR3 is 14 amino acids long. The germline V gene encodes CDR1 LNHDA and CDR2 SQIVND (reference sequence). V was shortened by 7 bases and J by 3 bases, with 15 bases between the two germline ends. The study, taken as a whole, reports: Reportedly, the usage of TRBV and TRBJ genes was not the same in patients with and without metastases.

TCR beta CDR3 was amplified from genomic DNA by two-round multiplex PCR. The use of primers specific to each TRBV and TRBJ gene characterized first-round PCR. A single record per CDR3 protein comes from TCRdb applying MiXCR to the multiplex PCR reads. The repertoire holds about 32,000 distinct CDR3 sequences, with 35% to 45% as singletons. This clonotype was observed at least ten times. The antigen remains undetermined. V usage is TRBV19 and J usage is TRBJ1-2; TRBD1 might be the D (5 bases). This sample comprised PBMCs, obtained before or after stereotactic body radiation therapy (not recorded which). The source of this sequence is a donor of 50 years or more with non-small cell lung cancer. This CDR3 reads CASIPSWGDYGYTF. For the CDR3, the DNA is TGTGCCAGTATCCCATCATGGGGCGACTATGGCTACACCTTC. Based on the CDR3 plus reference TRBV19 and TRBJ1-2, the full variable domain is DGGITQSPKYLFRKEGQNVTLSCEQNLNHDAMYWYRQDPGQGLRLIYYSQIVNDFQKGDIAEGYSVSREKKESFPLTVTSAQKNPTAFYLCASIPSWGDYGYTFGSGTRLTVV.